Listed below are T cell receptor beta chains from one sample, sequenced in a study of identical twins. TCRdb reanalysed the 5' RACE reads using MiXCR and keeps one entry per CDR3 protein. The top ten hold around 0.95% of the sample, which has 690,000 or so distinct CDR3 sequences, 8.5% to 9.5% seen once. This same sample was also part of a study on yellow fever vaccine responses in identical twins.

Sequencing input: PBMCs. Every receptor here comes from a woman under 30 in good health. Both conserved end residues are part of each CDR3. D genes are given only for firm matches. Expanded clones are given a class, and other clones once, few, many or no size at all.

v_call	j_call	d_call	clone_size	cdr3_nt	cdr3_aa
TRBV5-1	TRBJ1-4	TRBD1	.	TGCGCCAGCAGCTCGGACAGGGGTTCGGGTAATGAAAAACTGTTTTTT	CASSSDRGSGNEKLFF
TRBV29-1	TRBJ2-1	.	many	TGCAGCGTTGAGGAAGGGCCCCCCCACAATGAGCAGTTCTTC	CSVEEGPPHNEQFF
TRBV20-1	TRBJ2-7	.	many	TGCAGTGCTAGGTACGGACACGAGCAGTACTTC	CSARYGHEQYF
TRBV27	TRBJ1-1	TRBD1	few	TGTGCCAGCAGTTTTAACACAGGGGGCTCAGCTTTCTTT	CASSFNTGGSAFF
TRBV24-1	TRBJ2-3	TRBD1	.	TGTGCCACCAGAAGCCAGACAGGGGTGGCAGATACGCAGTATTTT	CATRSQTGVADTQYF
TRBV2	TRBJ2-1	TRBD1	many	TGTGCCAGCATCTACTCTTCGGGACAGGGGAAGTCCAATGAGCAGTTCTTC	CASIYSSGQGKSNEQFF
TRBV5-5	TRBJ2-2	TRBD2	.	TGTGCCAGCAGCCGGATGCTAGCGGGCAACACCGGGGAGCTGTTTTTT	CASSRMLAGNTGELFF
TRBV12-3/TRBV12-4	TRBJ1-5	TRBD1	many	TGTGCCAGCAGTAGAGACAGGGGAGGCAATCAGCCCCAGCATTTT	CASSRDRGGNQPQHF
TRBV12-3/TRBV12-4	TRBJ1-4	.	.	TGTGCCAGCAGTACAGGATTTAATGAAAAACTGTTTTTT	CASSTGFNEKLFF
TRBV9	TRBJ1-4	TRBD1	.	TGTGCCAGCAGCACAGGGACAGGGGGCGATGAAAAACTGTTTTTT	CASSTGTGGDEKLFF
TRBV28	TRBJ2-5	.	many	TGTGCCAGCAGTTCCACACAGATACAAGAGACCCAGTACTTC	CASSSTQIQETQYF
TRBV4-3	TRBJ2-1	.	many	TGCGCCAGCAGCCAAGACCTACGAGGCAATGAGCAGTTCTTC	CASSQDLRGNEQFF
TRBV5-1	TRBJ1-2	.	many	TGCGCCAGCAGCTTGGGTCTCCGCGATAACTATGGCTACACCTTC	CASSLGLRDNYGYTF
TRBV10-3	TRBJ2-5	.	few	TGTGCCATCAGGGTCCCCGACACGGCACAAGAGACCCAGTACTTC	CAIRVPDTAQETQYF
TRBV20-1	TRBJ2-7	TRBD2	many	TGCAGTGCTAGGTCGGGACTAGAATCCTACGAGCAGTACTTC	CSARSGLESYEQYF
TRBV5-1	TRBJ2-1	.	few	TGCGCCAGCAGCCTAAACACTAGAAATGAGCAGTTCTTC	CASSLNTRNEQFF
TRBV7-9	TRBJ1-3	.	.	TGTGCCAGCAGCTTAGGTACCCTCTCCTCTGGAAACACCATATATTTT	CASSLGTLSSGNTIYF
TRBV2	TRBJ1-2	.	.	TGTGCCAGCAGTGACGGGCCCACGACAAGCTATGGCTACACCTTC	CASSDGPTTSYGYTF
TRBV24-1	TRBJ2-1	TRBD1	few	TGTGCCACCTCGACAGGGCCCGAGCAGTTCTTC	CATSTGPEQFF
TRBV11-1	TRBJ1-6	.	.	TGTGCCAGCAGTCGTTGGACAGCATCTAGCTCCTATAATTCACCCCTCCACTTT	CASSRWTASSSYNSPLHF
TRBV6-5	TRBJ2-2	.	few	TGTGCCAGCAGTTACTCGTGGGGAGCGAACACCGGGGAGCTGTTTTTT	CASSYSWGANTGELFF
TRBV7-9	TRBJ2-3	.	many	TGTGCCAGCAGCTCCCCCAGTCTTCTTGAAGGGGCAGATACGCAGTATTTT	CASSSPSLLEGADTQYF
TRBV30	TRBJ2-2	.	.	TGTGCCTGGAGTGTACGAGACACCGGGGAGCTGTTTTTT	CAWSVRDTGELFF
TRBV12-3/TRBV12-4	TRBJ2-3	.	many	TGTGCCAGCAGTTTCCTATTGACAGATACGCAGTATTTT	CASSFLLTDTQYF
TRBV5-1	TRBJ2-1	TRBD2	.	TGCGCCAGCAGCTTGACGCCGGGAGGGCTTGGGGAGCAGTTCTTC	CASSLTPGGLGEQFF
TRBV11-3	TRBJ2-3	.	.	TGTGCCAGCAGCTTCAGGGATGATACGCAGTATTTT	CASSFRDDTQYF
TRBV12-3/TRBV12-4	TRBJ2-7	.	many	TGTGCCAGCAGTTACCGGGGGTACGAGCAGTACTTC	CASSYRGYEQYF
TRBV20-1	TRBJ2-5	TRBD1	.	TGCAGTGCTCACAAGACAGGGGGAGAGACCCAGTACTTC	CSAHKTGGETQYF
TRBV5-1	TRBJ2-1	TRBD1	.	TGCGCCAGCAAAGCGACAGGGGGTAAAGGTGGAACCTACAATGAGCAGTTCTTC	CASKATGGKGGTYNEQFF
TRBV5-1	TRBJ1-2	.	few	TGCGCCAGCAGCTTGGACTGGGACCCTAACTATGGCTACACCTTC	CASSLDWDPNYGYTF
TRBV6-1	TRBJ1-2	.	many	TGTGCCTGCGCATCGGTGGAAGCCTATGGCTACACCTTC	CACASVEAYGYTF
TRBV5-1	TRBJ2-7	.	few	TGCGCCAGCAGCTTTCGAGACGGAAACTCTCTTGGTGGCTACGAGCAGTACTTC	CASSFRDGNSLGGYEQYF
TRBV20-1	TRBJ2-2	TRBD2	many	TGCAGTGCTAGACGCACTAGCGGGATTGTTTTAGACACCGGGGAGCTGTTTTTT	CSARRTSGIVLDTGELFF
TRBV7-9	TRBJ2-1	TRBD2	.	TGTGCCAGCAGCTTATCGACTAGCGGCTACGAGCAGTTCTTC	CASSLSTSGYEQFF
TRBV20-1	TRBJ2-2	.	many	TGCAGTGCTAGGGGCCGGGACCGGAACACCGGGGAGCTGTTTTTT	CSARGRDRNTGELFF
TRBV28	TRBJ2-3	TRBD1	many	TGTGCCAGCAGTATAATGACAGGGTCACACACAGATACGCAGTATTTT	CASSIMTGSHTDTQYF
TRBV24-1	TRBJ1-5	.	few	TGTGCCACCGGTGCGGGGGGCTCAAGCAATCAGCCCCAGCATTTT	CATGAGGSSNQPQHF
TRBV29-1	TRBJ2-7	TRBD1	.	TGCAGCGTTGGGACAGGGGACCCCTACGAGCAGTACTTC	CSVGTGDPYEQYF
TRBV4-3	TRBJ2-3	.	many	TGCGCCAGCAGCCCTTCTACTTTCACAGATACGCAGTATTTT	CASSPSTFTDTQYF
TRBV4-3	TRBJ2-1	TRBD2	.	TGCGCCAGCAGCCAAGACGCGGGAGGGCCCATAGAGCAGTTCTTC	CASSQDAGGPIEQFF
TRBV24-1	TRBJ2-3	.	.	TGTGCCACCAGTCGTGGATTTGCCCAGGTGGATACGCAGTATTTT	CATSRGFAQVDTQYF
TRBV20-1	TRBJ2-3	.	many	TGCAGTGCTCGCTACGGGGCTTTACTTACGCAGTATTTT	CSARYGALLTQYF
TRBV7-2	TRBJ2-1	.	many	TGTGCCAGCAGCTTAGCACGGCTCAATGAGCAGTTCTTC	CASSLARLNEQFF
TRBV28	TRBJ2-3	.	many	TGTGCCAGCAGTATACAGGGTGGCACAGATACGCAGTATTTT	CASSIQGGTDTQYF
TRBV2	TRBJ2-1	TRBD2	.	TGTGCCAGCAGTTCTAGCGGGCGTGGCTCCTACAATGAGCAGTTCTTC	CASSSSGRGSYNEQFF